The 13 T cell receptor beta chains listed next were all sequenced from one sample in a study of T-cell memory formation after mild COVID-19. From the 5' RACE reads, TCRdb called clonotypes with MiXCR, one entry per CDR3 protein. Among about 450,000 distinct CDR3 sequences, around 22% were seen once, and the ten largest hold less than 15%. Sample: PBMCs or a T cell subset sorted from them (not recorded which). These TCRs come from an adult woman who had mild COVID-19 (a few samples of this study predate the infection). Cell type and time point are not known.

J is TRBJ2-7 and V is TRBV6-1, with TRBD2 matching 8 bases. CDR3 length equals 13 residues. Trimming cost V 8 bases and J 6 bases; bases outside gene matches: 9. In germline, CDR1 is MNHNS, CDR2 SASEGT. The CDR3 DNA is TGTGCCAGCTTACGGGGGGGCGGCGGCGAGCAGTACTTC. Translated, it gives CASLRGGGGEQYF.

This clonotype was seen a handful of times. The chain joins TRBV18 to TRBJ2-7; D gene uncertain. V shed 1 base and J shed 3 bases, with 7 bases lying between them. This CDR3 has 13 residues. The germline V gene encodes CDR1 KGHSH and CDR2 LQKENI. CDR3 residues: CASSPQGNYEQYF. As DNA, the CDR3 is TGTGCCAGCTCACCACAGGGAAACTACGAGCAGTACTTC.

The chain combines TRBV4-1 with TRBJ2-2; a weak D match, TRBD2 (6 bases). CDR3 length: 16 residues. Between the trimmed V and J ends, which lost 1 base and 0 bases, there was a span of 9 bases. CDR1 MGHRA and CDR2 YSYEKL come from the germline V gene. The CDR3 nucleotides read TGCGCCAGCAGCCAAGTTTCGGGGGCGAACACCGGGGAGCTGTTTTTT. Encoded protein: CASSQVSGANTGELFF.

This clonotype was seen only a few times. This rearrangement joins TRBV7-2 to TRBJ2-5; weak D call: TRBD1 (5 bases). Germline values: CDR1 SGHTA, CDR2 FQGNSA. CDR3 length: 15 amino acids. Between the trimmed V and J ends, which lost 5 bases and 2 bases, there was a span of 15 bases. CDR3 nucleotides: TGTGCCAGCAGCCCAGAAGGACAATTACAAGAGACCCAGTACTTC. Protein sequence: CASSPEGQLQETQYF.

A few counts support this clonotype. This rearrangement joins TRBV6-4 to TRBJ1-1, with D perhaps matching TRBD1 (6 bases). From germline, CDR1 is MRHNA and CDR2 SNTAGT. The CDR3 covers 19 residues. V was shortened by 10 bases and J by 2 bases, with 32 bases between the two germline ends. The CDR3 nucleotides are TGTGCCACGTCAGACGATCGGGGAGGGGGGCGGCGAATTAACACTGAAGCTTTCTTT. Its translation: CATSDDRGGGRRINTEAFF.

This clonotype was counted only a few times. V gene TRBV24-1 combines with J gene TRBJ2-3; 10 nucleotides line up with TRBD2. CDR3 length: 16 amino acids. V lost 3 bases to trimming and J lost 6 bases; unmatched junction nucleotides: 8. Looked up from germline, CDR1 is KGHDR and CDR2 is SFDVKD. This CDR3 is CATSDRLAGDIDTQYF. The CDR3 DNA follows: TGTGCCACCAGTGATCGGCTAGCGGGAGACATCGATACGCAGTATTTT.

This chain connects TRBV18 to TRBJ2-7; tentatively, D is TRBD2 (5 bases). V was cut by 3 bases and J by 6 bases, with 12 bases left in between. This CDR3 has 13 residues. CDR1 KGHSH and CDR2 LQKENI come from the germline V gene. The CDR3 here is CASSPIGNAEQYF. CDR3 sequence (DNA): TGTGCCAGCTCACCGATCGGGAATGCCGAGCAGTACTTC.

This clonotype was seen more than once but under ten times. The chain links TRBV15 to TRBJ2-2; a possible D gene is TRBD1 (6 bases). CDR3 length equals 16 residues. Per the germline V gene, CDR1 is LNHNV and CDR2 is YYDKDF (reference sequence). V was pared by 8 bases and J by 5 bases, with 21 bases between. CDR3 loop: CATGGGWGRRTGELFF. For the CDR3, the DNA is TGTGCCACCGGAGGTGGCTGGGGGCGCAGAACCGGGGAGCTGTTTTTT. The full variable domain, with the rest looked up from reference TRBV15 and TRBJ2-2, is DAMVIQNPRYQVTQFGKPVTLSCSQTLNHNVMYWYQQKSSQAPKLLFHYYDKDFNNEADTPDNFQSRRPNTSFCFLDIRSPGLGDTAMYLCATGGGWGRRTGELFFGEGSRLTVL.

This clonotype was seen only a few times. The rearrangement joins TRBV12-3 or TRBV12-4 to TRBJ1-4, with D maybe TRBD1 (6 bases). The CDR3 has 13 amino acids. The V end lost 10 bases, the J end lost 3 bases, and 12 bases lay between the germline ends. The CDR3 protein is CAIQGGANEKLFF. The CDR3 DNA sequence: TGTGCCATCCAAGGGGGAGCTAATGAAAAACTGTTTTTT.

This clonotype was detected a few times. The CDR3 DNA sequence: TGTGCCACCAGTGACCCGGGACAGGGCACAGATACGCAGTATTTT. Amino acid sequence: CATSDPGQGTDTQYF. The chain links TRBV24-1 to TRBJ2-3; TRBD1 aligns across 8 bases. CDR1 and CDR2 (germline): KGHDR, SFDVKD. V dropped 4 bases and J dropped 1; count of bases not matched to a gene: 3. This CDR3 region has 15 residues.

The rearrangement joins TRBV5-1 to TRBJ2-7, with D unresolved. This CDR3 spans 15 amino acids. Per germline, CDR1 SGHRS and CDR2 YFSETQ. Trimming removed 0 bases from V and 0 bases from J, with 10 bases in between. The CDR3 region has the DNA TGCGCCAGCAGCTTGGTAGGTACGAGCTCCTACGAGCAGTACTTC. Translating gives CASSLVGTSSYEQYF.

V and J are TRBV7-6 and TRBJ1-2; 7 bases are a match to TRBD1. Germline CDR1 is SGHVS and CDR2 is FNYEAQ. The V gene end was trimmed by 2 bases and the J gene end by 4 bases; junction bases not matched to a gene: 7. CDR3 size: 15 residues. CDR3 in amino acids: CASSLQQGGTYGYTF. DNA of the CDR3: TGTGCCAGCAGCTTACAGCAGGGGGGTACCTATGGCTACACCTTC.

CDR3 sequence: CASKVGRRNQPQHF. The CDR3 bases are TGTGCCAGTAAGGTGGGGCGGCGCAATCAGCCCCAGCATTTT. The chain uses TRBV12-3 or TRBV12-4 and TRBJ1-5; tentative D call: TRBD1 (5 bases). Trimming removed 9 bases from V and 2 bases from J, with 14 bases in between. The CDR3 loop spans 14 amino acids.